The 23 T cell receptor beta chains reported below all come from one sample, sequenced in a study of T cells expressing NK-cell markers. TCRdb processed the 5' RACE reads again and assigns one entry to each CDR3 protein, with no DNA. The sample totals under 600,000 distinct CDR3 sequences. The sample comprised blood T cells: a sorted CD56 or NKG2C T cell subset, CD4+ or CD8+ T cells, or bulk PBMC T cells (not recorded which). Source of these receptors: a woman aged 50 to 60 in good health.

The V gene is TRBV7-9, the J gene TRBJ2-1; the D call of TRBD2 rests on TCRdb alone, since no DNA is present to check it. Germline CDR1 SEHNR, CDR2 FQNEAQ (reference sequence). This CDR3 has 16 amino acids. This chain's CDR3 is CASLLAGGPGENEQFF.

V and J are TRBV3-1 and TRBJ2-1; TCRdb indicates TRBD2, and absent DNA this call remains unverified. Germline loops: CDR1 LGHDT, CDR2 YNNKEL (reference sequence). The CDR3 spans 18 residues. The CDR3 spells CASSLGLAGGSSLGEQFF.

V usage is TRBV6-5 and J usage is TRBJ2-3. In germline, CDR1 is MNHEY, CDR2 SVGAGI. The CDR3 sequence is 16 residues long. CDR3 residues: CASKYRFSASTDTQYF.

The rearrangement uses TRBV9 and TRBJ2-1; absent DNA, TCRdb's TRBD2 call cannot be checked. Germline CDR1 and CDR2: SGDLS and YYNGEE. CDR3 size: 15 residues. The CDR3 sequence is CASSVARGWSNEQFF.

The chain employs TRBV14 and TRBJ2-5; TCRdb picks TRBD1, but there is no DNA to check that call. Per germline, CDR1 SGHDN and CDR2 FVKESK. This CDR3 has 15 amino acids. This chain's CDR3 is CASSPGPGYQETQYF. Using reference TRBV14 and TRBJ2-5 for the parts outside the CDR3, the full variable domain is EAGVTQFPSHSVIEKGQTVTLRCDPISGHDNLYWYRRVMGKEIKFLLHFVKESKQDESGMPNNRFLAERTGGTYSTLKVQPAELEDSGVYFCASSPGPGYQETQYFGPGTRLLVL.

V is TRBV12-3 or TRBV12-4 and J is TRBJ1-5. This CDR3 has 18 amino acids. CDR3 amino acids: CASSLSLPRVHSNQPQHF.

CDR3 amino acids: CASSQGRDRGHEQYF. V usage is TRBV14 and J usage is TRBJ2-7; TCRdb outputs TRBD1, but without DNA this stays unchecked. The CDR3 totals 15 residues. Germline V lookup: CDR1 SGHDN, CDR2 FVKESK.

The rearrangement uses TRBV29-1 and TRBJ1-1; absent DNA, TCRdb's TRBD1 call cannot be checked. Germline V gives CDR1 SQVTM, CDR2 ANQGSEA. The CDR3 is 12 residues long. CDR3 sequence: CSAPAGQSEAFF. The whole variable domain, remainder taken from reference TRBV29-1 and TRBJ1-1, is SAVISQKPSRDICQRGTSLTIQCQVDSQVTMMFWYRQQPGQSLTLIATANQGSEATYESGFVIDKFPISRPNLTFSTLTVSNMSPEDSSIYLCSAPAGQSEAFFGQGTRLTVV.

V usage is TRBV6-5 and J usage is TRBJ1-5. The CDR3 sequence is 13 residues long. From germline, CDR1 is MNHEY and CDR2 SVGAGI. CDR3 amino acids: CASSDLGTTPQHF.

V is TRBV25-1 and J is TRBJ1-2; the D call of TRBD1 rests on TCRdb alone, since no DNA is present to check it. Germline loops: CDR1 MGHDK, CDR2 SYGVNS. CDR3 length: 15 residues. The CDR3 region is CASSETGRANYGYTF.

This chain connects TRBV14 to TRBJ1-1. The CDR3 covers 15 residues. Germline values: CDR1 SGHDN, CDR2 FVKESK. CDR3 amino acids: CASRGSWPAGTEAFF.

V usage is TRBV20-1 and J usage is TRBJ1-4; TCRdb names TRBD1, which stays unverified in the absence of DNA. Looked up from germline, CDR1 is DFQATT and CDR2 is SNEGSKA (reference sequence). This CDR3 is built from 12 residues. CDR3 sequence: CSARGPLEKLFF.

V usage is TRBV27 and J usage is TRBJ2-1. The CDR3 length is 12 residues. CDR1 and CDR2 (germline): MNHEY, SMNVEV (reference sequence). Here the CDR3 reads CASSESPSEQFF.

CDR3 protein: CASTRVAVTSPLQETQYF. This chain links TRBV19 with TRBJ2-5; TCRdb picks TRBD2, but there is no DNA to check that call. This CDR3 spans 18 amino acids. Germline CDR1 and CDR2: LNHDA and SQIVND (reference sequence).

This chain uses TRBV4-1 with TRBJ1-3; the TRBD1 assignment by TCRdb is unverifiable without DNA. This CDR3 is built from 17 residues. The germline V gene encodes CDR1 MGHRA and CDR2 YSYEKL. This CDR3 reads CASSQGVGAHSGNTIYF.

The chain has TRBV2 and TRBJ2-1; TCRdb's D gene call, TRBD2, goes unchecked for lack of DNA. CDR1 is SNHLY and CDR2 is FYNNEI in the germline V gene. The CDR3 sequence is 20 residues long. The CDR3 loop is CASSGQGTSGLAGEDNEQFF.

The chain is built from TRBV10-3 and TRBJ2-1; TCRdb selects TRBD2, and the lack of DNA leaves this call unchecked. The CDR3 length is 14 residues. Germline loops: CDR1 ENHRY, CDR2 SYGVKD. The CDR3 sequence: CASGTSGSRNEQFF.

The rearrangement joins TRBV27 to TRBJ1-1. The germline gives CDR1 MNHEY, CDR2 SMNVEV (reference sequence). This CDR3 spans 13 amino acids. CDR3 in amino acids: CASRMPSSVTAFF.

This chain links TRBV11-3 with TRBJ1-4; TCRdb's D gene call, TRBD1, goes unchecked for lack of DNA. The length of the CDR3 is 13 residues. Germline V lookup: CDR1 SGHNT, CDR2 YENEEA. The CDR3 here is CASSRGAPEKLFF. The entire variable domain, with the rest obtained from reference TRBV11-3 and TRBJ1-4, is as follows: EAGVVQSPRYKIIEKKQPVAFWCNPISGHNTLYWYLQNLGQGPELLIRYENEEAVDDSQLPKDRFSAERLKGVDSTLKIQPAELGDSAVYLCASSRGAPEKLFFGSGTQLSVL.

The rearrangement joins TRBV2 to TRBJ2-1; the D call of TRBD1 rests on TCRdb alone, since no DNA is present to check it. This CDR3 region has 14 residues. Germline CDR1 and CDR2: SNHLY and FYNNEI. The CDR3 reads CASGQGAPMDEQFF.

The V call is TRBV10-3, the J call TRBJ2-3; lacking DNA, the TRBD2 call made by TCRdb goes unchecked. The V gene's germline CDR1 is ENHRY and CDR2 SYGVKD. There are 13 residues in the CDR3. CDR3 sequence reads: CAISSGSPDTQYF.

The chain is built from TRBV20-1 and TRBJ2-3; TCRdb reports TRBD1, a call that lacks DNA to check it against. The CDR3 extends over 16 amino acids. Germline CDR1 DFQATT, CDR2 SNEGSKA (reference sequence). CDR3 region: CSANPMDSASTDTQYF.

CDR3 loop: CASSLALSRGVGYNEQFF. The rearrangement uses TRBV7-3 and TRBJ2-1; TCRdb's assignment of TRBD2 cannot be checked, as there is no DNA. Germline V lookup: CDR1 SGHTA, CDR2 FQGTGA. This CDR3 has 18 amino acids.